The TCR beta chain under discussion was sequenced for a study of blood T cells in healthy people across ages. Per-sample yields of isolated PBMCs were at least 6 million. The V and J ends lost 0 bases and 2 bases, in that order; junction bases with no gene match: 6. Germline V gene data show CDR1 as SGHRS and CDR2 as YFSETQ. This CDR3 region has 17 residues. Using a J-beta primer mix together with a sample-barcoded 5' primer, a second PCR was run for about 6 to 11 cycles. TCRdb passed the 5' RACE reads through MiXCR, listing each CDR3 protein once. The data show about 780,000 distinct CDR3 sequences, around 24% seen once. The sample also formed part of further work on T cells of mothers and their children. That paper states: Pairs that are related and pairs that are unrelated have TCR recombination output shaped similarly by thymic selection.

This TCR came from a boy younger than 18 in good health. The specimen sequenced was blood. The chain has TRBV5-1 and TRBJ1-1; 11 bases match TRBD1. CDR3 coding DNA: TGCGCCAGCAGCTTGGCGGGGACAGGGGGATATAACACTGAAGCTTTCTTT. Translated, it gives CASSLAGTGGYNTEAFF.